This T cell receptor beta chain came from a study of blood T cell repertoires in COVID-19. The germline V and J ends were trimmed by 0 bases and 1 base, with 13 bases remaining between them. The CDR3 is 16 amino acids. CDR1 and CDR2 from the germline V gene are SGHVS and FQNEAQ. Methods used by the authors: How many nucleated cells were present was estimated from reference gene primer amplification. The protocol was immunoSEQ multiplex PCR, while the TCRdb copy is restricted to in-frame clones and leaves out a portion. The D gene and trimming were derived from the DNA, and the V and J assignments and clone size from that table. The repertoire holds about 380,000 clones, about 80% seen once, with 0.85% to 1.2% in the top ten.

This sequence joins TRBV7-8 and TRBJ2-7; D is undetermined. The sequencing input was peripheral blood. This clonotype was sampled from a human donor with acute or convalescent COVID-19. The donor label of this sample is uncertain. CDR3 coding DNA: TGTGCCAGCAGCTTAGCTCACTCATACTCTTCCTACGAGCAGTACTTC. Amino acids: CASSLAHSYSSYEQYF. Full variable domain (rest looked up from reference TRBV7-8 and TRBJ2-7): GAGVSQSPRYKVAKRGQDVALRCDPISGHVSLFWYQQALGQGPEFLTYFQNEAQLDKSGLPSDRFFAERPEGSVSTLKIQRTQQEDSAVYLCASSLAHSYSSYEQYFGPGTRLTVT.